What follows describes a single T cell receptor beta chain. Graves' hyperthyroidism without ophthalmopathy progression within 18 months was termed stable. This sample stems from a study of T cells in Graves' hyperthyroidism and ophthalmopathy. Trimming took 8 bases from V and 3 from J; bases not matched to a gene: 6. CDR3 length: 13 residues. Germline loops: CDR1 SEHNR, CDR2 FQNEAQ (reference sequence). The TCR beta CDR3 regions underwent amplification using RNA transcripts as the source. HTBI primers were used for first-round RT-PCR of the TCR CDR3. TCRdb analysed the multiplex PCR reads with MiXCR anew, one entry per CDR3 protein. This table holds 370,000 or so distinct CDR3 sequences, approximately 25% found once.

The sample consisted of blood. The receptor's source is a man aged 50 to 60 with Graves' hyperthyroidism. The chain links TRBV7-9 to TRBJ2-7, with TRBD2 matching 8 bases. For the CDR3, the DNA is TGTGCCAGCGGTGGGACTAGGGGCTACGAGCAGTACTTC. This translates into CASGGTRGYEQYF.